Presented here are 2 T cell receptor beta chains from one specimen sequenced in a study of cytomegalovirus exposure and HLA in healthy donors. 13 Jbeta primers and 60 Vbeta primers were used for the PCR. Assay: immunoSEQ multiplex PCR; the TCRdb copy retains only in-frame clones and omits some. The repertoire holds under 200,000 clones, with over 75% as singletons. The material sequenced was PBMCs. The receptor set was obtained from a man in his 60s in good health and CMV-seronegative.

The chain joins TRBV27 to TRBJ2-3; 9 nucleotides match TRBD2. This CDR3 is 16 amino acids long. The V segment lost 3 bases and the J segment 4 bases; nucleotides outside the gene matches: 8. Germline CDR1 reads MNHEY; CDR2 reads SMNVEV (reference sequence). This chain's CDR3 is CASSFSGGWGADTQYF. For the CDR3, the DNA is TGTGCCAGCAGTTTTAGCGGGGGCTGGGGGGCAGATACGCAGTATTTT.

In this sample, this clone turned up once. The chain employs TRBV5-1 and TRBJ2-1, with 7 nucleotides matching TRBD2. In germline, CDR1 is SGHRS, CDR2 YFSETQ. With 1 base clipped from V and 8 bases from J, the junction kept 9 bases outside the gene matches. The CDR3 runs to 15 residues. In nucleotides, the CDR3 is TGCGCCAGCAGCTTGACGGGGGGACCAACGTATGAGCAGTTCTTC. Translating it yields CASSLTGGPTYEQFF. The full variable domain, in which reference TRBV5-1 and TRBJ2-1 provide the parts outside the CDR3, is KAGVTQTPRYLIKTRGQQVTLSCSPISGHRSVSWYQQTPGQGLQFLFEYFSETQRNKGNFPGRFSGRQFSNSRSEMNVSTLELGDSALYLCASSLTGGPTYEQFFGPGTRLTVL.